What follows are 10 T cell receptor beta chains derived from one specimen sequenced in a study of a mutant IDH1 vaccine in newly diagnosed glioma. These receptors have no known antigen. Assay: immunoSEQ multiplex PCR; the TCRdb copy retains only in-frame clones and omits some. The sample lists roughly 50,000 clones, 84% occurring once. Time point: week 35, safety follow-up. Each dose delivered 300 ug of mutant IDH1 20-mer peptide subcutaneously with imiquimod. The specimen comprised PBMCs, sampled from a glioma patient whose treatment included an IDH1 peptide vaccine. Receptors were obtained from a woman between 18 and 29 years old with glioma.

This chain uses TRBV7-9 with TRBJ1-2; 8 nucleotides agree with TRBD1. The CDR3 extends over 14 amino acids. After removal of 7 bases from V and 4 bases from J, the junction contained 8 bases not matched to a gene. CDR1 is SEHNR and CDR2 is FQNEAQ in the germline V gene (reference sequence). The CDR3, as DNA: TGTGCCAGCATCAACGGGACAGGACCCTATGGCTACACCTTC. This sequence encodes CASINGTGPYGYTF.

This chain joins TRBV6-5 and TRBJ2-2; 7 bases fit TRBD2. Trimming took 0 bases from V and 4 from J; bases not matched to a gene: 2. This CDR3 spans 15 amino acids. Germline assignment: CDR1 MNHEY and CDR2 SVGAGI. The CDR3 loop reads CASSYSWGGTGELFF. The CDR3 bases are TGTGCCAGCAGTTACTCGTGGGGGGGCACCGGGGAGCTGTTTTTT.

V gene TRBV5-1 combines with J gene TRBJ2-7; D may be TRBD1 (5 bases). Per the germline V gene, CDR1 is SGHRS and CDR2 is YFSETQ. The V end was cut by 0 bases, the J end by 2 bases, with 12 bases between. The CDR3 totals 15 residues. The CDR3, as DNA: TGCGCCAGCAGCTTGGGGCAGGGTCTTACCTACGAGCAGTACTTC. It encodes CASSLGQGLTYEQYF.

The rearrangement uses TRBV5-1 and TRBJ2-2; perhaps TRBD1 as D (6 bases). The CDR3 spans 17 residues. Germline V gene sequence: CDR1 SGHRS, CDR2 YFSETQ. V dropped 0 bases and J dropped 4 bases, with 16 bases sitting between them. CDR3 amino acids: CASSLVNLDRVTGELFF. Here the CDR3 DNA reads TGCGCCAGCAGCTTGGTAAATTTGGACAGAGTCACCGGGGAGCTGTTTTTT.

V usage is TRBV5-1 and J usage is TRBJ2-3, with 10 bases aligning to TRBD2. The CDR3 consists of 17 residues. Looked up from germline, CDR1 is SGHRS and CDR2 is YFSETQ. Germline trimming cut 0 bases from V and 3 bases from J; bases unmatched to any gene: 7. The CDR3 region is CASSLVTSGALTDTQYF. The CDR3 region has the DNA TGCGCCAGCAGCTTGGTTACTAGCGGGGCTCTTACAGATACGCAGTATTTT.

This chain links TRBV6-6 with TRBJ1-5, with TRBD1 identical over 7 bases. This CDR3 is 15 amino acids long. Germline V lookup: CDR1 MNHNY, CDR2 SVGAGI (reference sequence). V was pared by 6 bases and J by 2 bases, with 7 bases of the junction left unmatched. In nucleotides, the CDR3 is TGTGCCAGCAGCGAACCCACAGGGGGCAATCAGCCCCAGCATTTT. It encodes CASSEPTGGNQPQHF.

This chain links TRBV27 with TRBJ1-1, with 7 bases lining up with TRBD1. CDR1 is MNHEY and CDR2 is SMNVEV in the germline V gene (reference sequence). V gave up 7 bases and J gave up 3 bases; unmatched junction bases: 8. The CDR3 covers 14 residues. The CDR3 DNA reads TGTGCCAGCATGTTGAGGGGGCGTTACACTGAAGCTTTCTTT. This codes for CASMLRGRYTEAFF.

V usage is TRBV2 and J usage is TRBJ1-1, with D unresolved. The CDR3 is 13 amino acids. V dropped 4 bases and J dropped 1 base, with 7 bases sitting between them. In germline, CDR1 is SNHLY, CDR2 FYNNEI. The CDR3 nucleotides read TGTGCCAGCAGTGGCGTAGAGAACACTGAAGCTTTCTTT. Translation: CASSGVENTEAFF. Full variable domain (rest looked up from reference TRBV2 and TRBJ1-1): EPEVTQTPSHQVTQMGQEVILRCVPISNHLYFYWYRQILGQKVEFLVSFYNNEISEKSEIFDDQFSVERPDGSNFTLKIRSTKLEDSAMYFCASSGVENTEAFFGQGTRLTVV.

There are a few counts of this clone. The rearrangement uses TRBV19 and TRBJ1-5; possibly TRBD1 for D (5 bases). CDR1 is LNHDA and CDR2 is SQIVND in the germline V gene (reference sequence). Trimming left V 1 base short and J 4 bases short, with 11 bases between. CDR3 size: 15 residues. CDR3 in DNA: TGTGCCAGTAGTATAGGAAGACAGTCGAATCAGCCCCAGCATTTT. As protein: CASSIGRQSNQPQHF.

This clone is a singleton in its sample. The chain joins TRBV5-1 to TRBJ1-2; D not certain. This CDR3 is built from 14 residues. V lost 4 bases and J lost 4, with 14 bases in between. Germline CDR1 SGHRS, CDR2 YFSETQ. The CDR3 DNA sequence: TGCGCCAGCAGCCCGTCTCTGGCGGGCTATGGCTACACCTTC. Translation: CASSPSLAGYGYTF.